Listed here are 10 T cell receptor beta chains from one sample, sequenced in a study of identical twins. TCRdb reprocessed the 5' RACE reads with MiXCR, giving one entry per CDR3 protein. The sample carries 210,000 or so distinct CDR3 sequences, approximately 8.3% recorded once. These data were also filed under a second study, of yellow fever vaccine responses in identical twins.

Input material: memory (CD45RO+) T cells sorted from blood. The receptors were sampled from a woman under 30 in good health.

This rearrangement joins TRBV20-1 to TRBJ2-5; 10 nucleotides agree with TRBD2. The CDR3 consists of 16 residues. Germline lookup yields CDR1 DFQATT and CDR2 SNEGSKA (reference sequence). V lost 1 base to trimming and J lost 5 bases; unmatched junction nucleotides: 10. This CDR3 reads CSARGRSGGFSETQYF. The CDR3, as DNA: TGCAGTGCTAGAGGCCGTAGCGGGGGGTTTTCGGAGACCCAGTACTTC.

There are many counts of this clonotype. The V gene is TRBV5-1, the J gene TRBJ2-1, with 14 bases aligning to TRBD2. This CDR3 spans 20 amino acids. The germline gives CDR1 SGHRS, CDR2 YFSETQ. The trim removed 2 bases at V and 9 bases at J, leaving 19 bases unmatched. The CDR3: CASSLLRLAGGPFNGGEQFF. CDR3 bases: TGCGCCAGCAGCTTACTCCGACTAGCGGGAGGGCCATTCAATGGTGGTGAGCAGTTCTTC.

This clonotype was seen a handful of times. The chain is built from TRBV10-3 and TRBJ1-2; the D is unclear. The V end lost 6 bases, the J end lost 3 bases, and 5 bases lay between the germline ends. Germline assignment: CDR1 ENHRY and CDR2 SYGVKD. This CDR3 spans 11 amino acids. The CDR3 is CAISHHYGYTF. Written as DNA, the CDR3 is TGTGCCATCAGCCATCACTATGGCTACACCTTC.

This rearrangement joins TRBV4-2 to TRBJ2-3, with D hard to call. Germline V gives CDR1 LGHNA, CDR2 YNFKEQ. V lost 6 bases and J 3 bases, leaving 7 bases between the germline ends. The CDR3 covers 12 residues. The CDR3 region is CASRRATDTQYF. The CDR3 bases are TGTGCCAGCAGGAGAGCGACAGATACGCAGTATTTT.

This clonotype was found many times. This chain uses TRBV2 with TRBJ2-5; no definite D call. Germline values: CDR1 SNHLY, CDR2 FYNNEI. The V and J ends lost 5 bases and 2 bases respectively, with 3 bases between them. This CDR3 contains 11 residues. CDR3 sequence: CASSPQETQYF. The CDR3 nucleotides are TGTGCCAGCAGTCCGCAAGAGACCCAGTACTTC.

This clonotype has ten or more counts. V gene TRBV7-8 combines with J gene TRBJ2-1; TRBD1 matches 11 bases. V was pared by 4 bases and J by 4 bases, with 6 bases of the junction left unmatched. Looked up from germline, CDR1 is SGHVS and CDR2 is FQNEAQ. This CDR3 has 16 residues. The CDR3 DNA sequence: TGTGCCAGCAGCTCAGATGGGACAGGGGGTTACAATGAGCAGTTCTTC. This encodes CASSSDGTGGYNEQFF. Filled out from reference TRBV7-8 and TRBJ2-1, the complete variable domain reads GAGVSQSPRYKVAKRGQDVALRCDPISGHVSLFWYQQALGQGPEFLTYFQNEAQLDKSGLPSDRFFAERPEGSVSTLKIQRTQQEDSAVYLCASSSDGTGGYNEQFFGPGTRLTVL.

In its sample, this clonotype was seen many times. The chain uses TRBV11-3 and TRBJ2-3, with 11 bases that match TRBD1. The germline CDR1 and CDR2 sequences are SGHNT and YENEEA. The CDR3 is 14 amino acids. Germline trimming cut 5 bases from V and 3 bases from J; bases unmatched to any gene: 1. This CDR3 is CASSRDRGTDTQYF. The CDR3 DNA is TGTGCCAGCAGCCGGGACAGGGGGACAGATACGCAGTATTTT.

This clonotype was found many times. The chain combines TRBV7-9 with TRBJ2-7; TRBD1 matches at 7 bases. The CDR3 length is 14 residues. V trimming: 1 base; J trimming: 4 bases; junction bases outside the gene matches: 4. Germline V lookup: CDR1 SEHNR, CDR2 FQNEAQ (reference sequence). DNA of the CDR3: TGTGCCAGCAGCTTAGGCCTACAGGGGTACGAGCAGTACTTC. Translation: CASSLGLQGYEQYF.

The chain has TRBV2 and TRBJ2-2; 8 bases agree with TRBD2. CDR3 size: 17 residues. V lost 6 bases and J lost 4; bases outside the gene matches: 13. The germline CDR1 and CDR2 sequences are SNHLY and FYNNEI. CDR3 in amino acids: CASRHSGEEGGTGELFF. The DNA of the CDR3 is TGTGCCAGCAGACATAGCGGGGAAGAGGGCGGCACCGGGGAGCTGTTTTTT.

This clonotype came up many times. The chain combines TRBV6-1 with TRBJ2-5; TRBD2 is a possible D gene (5 bases). Germline values: CDR1 MNHNS, CDR2 SASEGT. The CDR3 spans 17 residues. With 5 bases removed from V and 1 base from J, the gap between germline ends came to 20 bases. CDR3 DNA sequence: TGTGCCAGCAGTCAAAAAGGAGGACTCAATACCCAAGAGACCCAGTACTTC. Its translation: CASSQKGGLNTQETQYF.